These T cell receptor beta chains were read from a single sample in a study of response to subunit inactivated influenza vaccine. TCRdb re-called the RT-PCR reads through MiXCR, storing one row per CDR3 protein. The data contain approximately 500,000 distinct CDR3 sequences, roughly 15% of them singletons. The input for sequencing was PBMCs from blood, taken 12 days after vaccination. The origin of the receptors is a man aged 45-60 years who received an inactivated influenza vaccine. Each CDR3 is given with its conserved first and last residue. The D gene is left open where the match is weak. The size of a clone is reported for some rows only, either as once, few or many, or as a class for expanded clones.

V gene	J gene	clone size	D gene	CDR3 protein	CDR3 DNA
TRBV12-3/TRBV12-4	TRBJ1-5	many	.	CASSLAHGNQPQHF	TGTGCCAGCAGTTTAGCGCACGGCAATCAGCCCCAGCATTTT
TRBV7-9	TRBJ2-2	many	TRBD1	CASAKQGAQTGELFF	TGTGCCAGCGCAAAGCAGGGGGCGCAGACCGGGGAGCTGTTTTTT
TRBV7-2	TRBJ2-7	few	TRBD2	CASRISGEVSYEQYF	TGTGCCAGCAGAATTAGCGGGGAGGTCTCCTACGAGCAGTACTTC
TRBV28	TRBJ1-2	.	.	CASTMEGYYGYTF	TGTGCCAGCACCATGGAGGGTTACTATGGCTACACCTTC
TRBV20-1	TRBJ1-1	many	.	CSAKRQMMNTEAFF	TGCAGTGCTAAGAGACAGATGATGAACACTGAAGCTTTCTTT
TRBV29-1	TRBJ2-7	many	TRBD2	CSVESAGGDYEQYF	TGCAGCGTTGAATCAGCGGGGGGCGACTACGAGCAGTACTTC
TRBV7-9	TRBJ2-5	few	.	CASQTRFETQYF	TGTGCCAGCCAAACGAGATTTGAGACCCAGTACTTC
TRBV6-2/TRBV6-3	TRBJ2-2	few	TRBD1	CASSYRDRNTGELFF	TGTGCCAGCAGTTATCGGGACAGGAACACCGGGGAGCTGTTTTTT
TRBV5-1	TRBJ2-1	.	.	CASSLEIGNEQFF	TGCGCCAGCAGCTTGGAAATCGGGAATGAGCAGTTCTTC
TRBV20-1	TRBJ2-7	.	TRBD2	CSARDMRGVWKEQYF	TGCAGTGCTAGAGACATGCGGGGGGTATGGAAAGAGCAGTACTTC
TRBV5-5	TRBJ1-5	.	.	CASSWRQSSNQPQHF	TGTGCCAGCAGCTGGCGACAGTCTAGCAATCAGCCCCAGCATTTT
TRBV7-9	TRBJ2-2	.	.	CASRKSVTTGELFF	TGTGCCAGCAGGAAGAGCGTAACCACCGGGGAGCTGTTTTTT
TRBV4-2	TRBJ1-3	few	TRBD1	CASSLGRQGALSGNTIYF	TGTGCCAGCAGCCTGGGGCGACAGGGCGCCCTCTCTGGAAACACCATATATTTT
TRBV5-5	TRBJ1-1	few	TRBD1	CASSFSDRGYTEAFF	TGTGCCAGCAGCTTTTCGGACAGGGGTTACACTGAAGCTTTCTTT
TRBV5-1	TRBJ1-1	few	.	CASSFDTDTEAFF	TGCGCCAGCAGCTTCGACACAGACACTGAAGCTTTCTTT
TRBV13	TRBJ2-2	few	.	CASSQFFSTGELFF	TGTGCCAGCAGCCAATTCTTCAGCACCGGGGAGCTGTTTTTT
TRBV11-2	TRBJ2-1	.	TRBD1	CASSSRTGVAYNEQFF	TGTGCCAGCAGCTCTCGGACAGGGGTCGCCTACAATGAGCAGTTCTTC
TRBV4-1	TRBJ2-2	.	.	CASSHLWRGQQKLFF	TGCGCCAGCAGCCACCTATGGAGGGGGCAGCAAAAGCTGTTTTTT
TRBV4-1	TRBJ2-7	.	.	CASSQDSGASYEQYF	TGCGCCAGCAGCCAAGATTCCGGGGCTTCCTACGAGCAGTACTTC
TRBV28	TRBJ1-2	few	.	CASSSARVPWGYTF	TGTGCCAGCAGCTCTGCCCGGGTCCCGTGGGGCTACACCTTC
TRBV11-2	TRBJ2-1	few	.	CASSSSGVLNEQFF	TGTGCCAGCAGCTCATCGGGGGTTTTGAATGAGCAGTTCTTC
TRBV5-1	TRBJ2-3	few	.	CASSLERAWDTQYF	TGCGCCAGCAGCTTGGAGCGGGCGTGGGATACGCAGTATTTT
TRBV6-2/TRBV6-3	TRBJ2-2	.	.	CASSYSRFSPSETEVSGELFF	TGTGCCAGCAGTTACTCTCGATTTTCCCCGTCCGAGACAGAAGTTTCCGGGGAGCTGTTTTTT
TRBV27	TRBJ2-1	.	TRBD2	CASSFLGGRAYNEQFF	TGTGCCAGCAGTTTCTTGGGCGGGAGGGCCTACAATGAGCAGTTCTTC
TRBV10-3	TRBJ2-3	.	TRBD2	CAIEDPRARGVTQYF	TGTGCCATCGAGGACCCTAGAGCCCGGGGGGTTACGCAGTATTTT
TRBV29-1	TRBJ1-5	.	.	CSVEEDMNQPQHF	TGCAGCGTTGAAGAGGACATGAATCAGCCCCAGCATTTT
TRBV3-1	TRBJ2-5	many	TRBD2	CASSHSGSRQETQYF	TGTGCCAGCAGCCATAGCGGGAGCAGACAAGAGACCCAGTACTTC
TRBV4-3	TRBJ2-5	many	.	CASSQDSGGTETQYF	TGCGCCAGCAGCCAAGACTCTGGGGGGACTGAGACCCAGTACTTC
TRBV20-1	TRBJ2-3	.	.	CSARALVGPTDTQYF	TGCAGTGCTAGAGCGCTAGTTGGACCGACAGATACGCAGTATTTT
TRBV28	TRBJ2-1	few	TRBD2	CASSLARTSGRNEQFF	TGTGCCAGCAGTTTAGCGCGTACTAGCGGGAGAAATGAGCAGTTCTTC
TRBV10-3	TRBJ2-1	.	TRBD2	CAISDPFTSGGRPYNEQFF	TGTGCCATCTCAGATCCCTTCACTAGCGGAGGTCGGCCCTACAATGAGCAGTTCTTC
TRBV15	TRBJ2-1	.	TRBD2	CATSRGLAGTYNEQFF	TGTGCCACCAGCAGGGGACTAGCGGGGACCTACAATGAGCAGTTCTTC
TRBV7-7	TRBJ2-1	many	TRBD2	CASSLNKREGLNEQFF	TGTGCCAGCAGCTTAAACAAGCGGGAGGGCCTAAATGAGCAGTTCTTC
TRBV24-1	TRBJ2-7	few	.	CATSDFWLYEQYF	TGTGCCACCAGTGATTTTTGGTTATACGAGCAGTACTTC
TRBV12-3/TRBV12-4	TRBJ2-2	few	.	CASSQRYTGELFF	TGTGCCAGCAGTCAAAGATACACCGGGGAGCTGTTTTTT
TRBV5-1	TRBJ2-5	.	TRBD1	CASSSGQAKETQYF	TGCGCCAGCAGCTCCGGACAGGCGAAAGAGACCCAGTACTTC